This T cell receptor beta chain appears in the sequencing data of a study of neoadjuvant anti-PD-1 for oral cavity cancer. TCRdb keeps only in-frame clones here, not all; method: immunoSEQ multiplex PCR. The sample carries approximately 42,000 clones, about three quarters recorded once. A note on this clone: Its antigen is not known.

Study observations and caveats: Each response group had just a few patients in TCR analyses.

Germline CDR1 is WNHNN and CDR2 is SYGVQD (reference sequence). There are 14 residues in the CDR3. Trimming stripped 6 bases from V and 7 bases from J, with 19 bases between. Time point meaning: after neoadjuvant nivolumab, at surgical resection. The sample here was PBMCs, taken after nivolumab (anti-PD-1) treatment. The sequence derives from a person between 40 and 85 years old with oral cavity squamous cell carcinoma. This rearrangement joins TRBV10-1 to TRBJ2-7; perhaps D is TRBD1 or TRBD2 (6 bases each). The CDR3 loop is CASREGGGGREQYF. The CDR3 coding sequence is TGCGCCAGCAGGGAAGGGGGAGGCGGTAGGGAGCAGTACTTC.